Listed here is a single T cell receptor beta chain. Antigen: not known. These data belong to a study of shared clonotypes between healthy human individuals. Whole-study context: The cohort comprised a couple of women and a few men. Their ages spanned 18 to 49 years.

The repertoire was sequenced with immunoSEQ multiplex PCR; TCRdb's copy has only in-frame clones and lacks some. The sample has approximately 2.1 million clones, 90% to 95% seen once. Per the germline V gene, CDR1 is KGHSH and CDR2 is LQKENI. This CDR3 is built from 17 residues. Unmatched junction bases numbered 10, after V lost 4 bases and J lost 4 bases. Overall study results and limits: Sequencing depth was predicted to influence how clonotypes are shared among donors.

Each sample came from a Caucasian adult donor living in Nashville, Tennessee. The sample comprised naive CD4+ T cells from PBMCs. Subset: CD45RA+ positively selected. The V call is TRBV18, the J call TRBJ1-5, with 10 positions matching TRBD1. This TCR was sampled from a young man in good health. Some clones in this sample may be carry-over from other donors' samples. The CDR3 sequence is CASSRDRGSEGNQPQHF. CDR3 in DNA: TGTGCCAGCTCACGGGACAGGGGTTCAGAAGGTAATCAGCCCCAGCATTTT. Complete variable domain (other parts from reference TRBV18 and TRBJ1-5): NAGVMQNPRHLVRRRGQEARLRCSPMKGHSHVYWYRQLPEEGLKFMVYLQKENIIDESGMPKERFSAEFPKEGPSILRIQQVVRGDSAAYFCASSRDRGSEGNQPQHFGDGTRLSIL.